One sample yielded the 6 T cell receptor beta chains listed below, sequenced in a study of CD8+ T cells in alopecia areata. Extracted RNA was reverse transcribed into cDNA, the sequencing template. Produced via immunoSEQ multiplex PCR; TCRdb's table is partial and in-frame only. The sample carries 220,000 or so clones, about 53% recorded once. The sequenced sample was CD4+ T cells sorted from blood, obtained at week 0. These receptors were taken from a human donor with alopecia areata.

This clone was found a few times. This chain uses TRBV27 with TRBJ1-1; a weak D match, TRBD1 (6 bases). Looked up from germline, CDR1 is MNHEY and CDR2 is SMNVEV (reference sequence). The CDR3 has 14 residues. Trimming cost V 6 bases and J 0 bases, with 11 bases left between them. The CDR3 spells CASRRQAMNTEAFF. In DNA form, the CDR3 reads TGTGCCAGCAGACGACAGGCCATGAACACTGAAGCTTTCTTT.

The chain has TRBV4-1 and TRBJ2-1, with D possibly TRBD2 on 7 matching bases. Germline CDR1 and CDR2: MGHRA and YSYEKL. Trimming stripped 4 bases from V and 7 bases from J, with 20 bases between. The CDR3 totals 16 residues. Here the CDR3 DNA reads TGCGCCAGCAGCCCCCGAAGGGGGGGCGCTAATAATGAGCAGTTCTTC. Amino acids: CASSPRRGGANNEQFF.

This clone was counted many times. The rearrangement uses TRBV18 and TRBJ1-1; perhaps TRBD1 as D (5 bases). The CDR3 runs to 15 residues. The V and J ends lost 3 bases and 1 base respectively, with 12 bases between them. The germline gives CDR1 KGHSH, CDR2 LQKENI. CDR3 coding DNA: TGTGCCAGCTCACCGGGGGAAGAGAGGAACACTGAAGCTTTCTTT. Its translation is CASSPGEERNTEAFF.

The CDR3 bases are TGTGCCTGGAGTAGGAGACGGAGCAATCAGCCCCAGCATTTT. This sequence encodes CAWSRRRSNQPQHF. The gene calls are TRBV30 and TRBJ1-5, with D unresolved. This CDR3 spans 14 amino acids. CDR1 is GTSNPN, CDR2 SVGIG, per germline (reference sequence). Trimming cost V 2 bases and J 1 base, with 9 bases left between them.

This clone has only one observation. This chain links TRBV30 with TRBJ1-3; no clear D. The V and J ends lost 0 bases and 0 bases respectively, with 6 bases between them. Germline CDR1 reads GTSNPN; CDR2 reads SVGIG (reference sequence). This CDR3 is built from 14 residues. The CDR3 protein is CAWSVQRSGNTIYF. The CDR3 coding sequence is TGTGCCTGGAGTGTTCAGCGCTCTGGAAACACCATATATTTT. The whole variable domain, remainder taken from reference TRBV30 and TRBJ1-3, is SQTIHQWPATLVQPVGSPLSLECTVEGTSNPNLYWYRQAAGRGLQLLFYSVGIGQISSEVPQNLSASRPQDRQFILSSKKLLLSDSGFYLCAWSVQRSGNTIYFGEGSWLTVV.

J is TRBJ1-5 and V is TRBV6-1, with a possible D match to TRBD1 (5 bases). V was shortened by 2 bases and J by 4 bases, with 9 bases between the two germline ends. The CDR3 is 14 residues long. CDR1 is MNHNS and CDR2 is SASEGT in the germline V gene. CDR3 amino acids: CASSETQGNQPQHF. CDR3 DNA: TGTGCCAGCAGTGAAACCCAGGGAAATCAGCCCCAGCATTTT.